The 23 T cell receptor beta chains presented below share a single source sample, sequenced in a study of blood T cell repertoires in COVID-19. Profiling relied on immunoSEQ multiplex PCR, and the TCRdb table lists in-frame clones only, not all of them. The sample has about 36,000 clones; about 81% are singletons. The sample taken for sequencing was peripheral blood. Source of these receptors: a human donor in a cohort sampled during active or convalescent COVID-19. The donor label of this sample is uncertain.

This clone showed up just once. The chain joins TRBV7-3 to TRBJ2-3; 12 positions match TRBD2. The CDR3 has 16 residues. J lost 2 bases, V lost 4 bases, and 4 bases had no gene match. Per germline, CDR1 SGHTA and CDR2 FQGTGA. The CDR3 DNA reads TGTGCCAGCAGCTCCGGACTAGCGGGACACACAGATACGCAGTATTTT. This gives the protein CASSSGLAGHTDTQYF.

This chain links TRBV2 with TRBJ2-2; a weak D match, TRBD2 (5 bases). This CDR3 has 15 amino acids. V shed 4 bases and J shed 0 bases, with 9 bases lying between them. CDR1 SNHLY and CDR2 FYNNEI come from the germline V gene. The CDR3, as DNA: TGTGCCAGCAGTGTAGGTAGCGCGAACACCGGGGAGCTGTTTTTT. Translating it yields CASSVGSANTGELFF.

The chain couples TRBV15 to TRBJ2-3; the match to TRBD2 covers 11 bases. With 2 bases clipped from V and 6 bases from J, the junction kept 10 bases outside the gene matches. The CDR3 extends over 17 amino acids. The germline gives CDR1 LNHNV, CDR2 YYDKDF (reference sequence). DNA for the CDR3: TGTGCCACCAGCAGACTACTTATTCCTAGCGGGGGGGATACGCAGTATTTT. Protein: CATSRLLIPSGGDTQYF.

Only a few counts were recorded for this clone. This sequence joins TRBV6-8 and TRBJ1-2, with TRBD1 identical over 8 bases. The CDR3 has 14 residues. The V segment lost 10 bases and the J segment 4 bases; nucleotides outside the gene matches: 11. Germline V lookup: CDR1 MNHGY, CDR2 SAAAGT. The CDR3: CATLSLDRGYGYTF. CDR3 nucleotides: TGTGCCACCCTAAGCTTAGACAGGGGCTATGGCTACACCTTC.

This clone is categorized as medium-sized (0.01 to 0.1%). The chain has TRBV21-1 and TRBJ2-7; the table's D call, TRBD1, was not checked against the DNA. TRBV21-1 is recorded as a pseudogene. The CDR3 spans 12 residues. In nucleotides, the CDR3 is TGTGCCAGCCGAGACACTCCCTACGAGCAGTACTTC. It encodes CASRDTPYEQYF.

The chain couples TRBV3-1 (or the pseudogene TRBV3-2) to TRBJ1-2; a possible D gene is TRBD1 (6 bases). V was trimmed by 2 bases and J by 7 bases, leaving 17 bases between them. CDR3 length: 15 residues. Germline lookup yields CDR1 LGHDT and CDR2 YNNKEL (reference sequence). For the CDR3, the DNA is TGTGCCAGCAGCCAAATTGCGCAGGGGAAGCTTGGCTACACCTTC. Protein product: CASSQIAQGKLGYTF.

V gene TRBV6-1 combines with J gene TRBJ2-5, with D tentatively TRBD1 (6 bases). The germline gives CDR1 MNHNS, CDR2 SASEGT. The germline V and J ends were trimmed by 7 bases and 1 base, with 16 bases remaining between them. CDR3 length: 15 amino acids. The CDR3, as DNA: TGTGCCAGCACTAAAAGGCAGGGGTCCCAAGAGACCCAGTACTTC. Its translation is CASTKRQGSQETQYF.

This clone has a single count. The chain carries TRBV10-1 and TRBJ1-6; D is perhaps TRBD1 (6 bases). Trimming cost V 4 bases and J 9 bases, with 22 bases left between them. In germline, CDR1 is WNHNN, CDR2 SYGVQD (reference sequence). This CDR3 is built from 17 residues. CDR3 nucleotides: TGCGCCAGCAGTGGCGGACAGTTTCGGGTTCGGGGTTCACCCCTCCACTTT. This codes for CASSGGQFRVRGSPLHF.

The J gene is TRBJ1-1, the V gene TRBV20-1, with D maybe TRBD1 (5 bases). Germline V gene data show CDR1 as DFQATT and CDR2 as SNEGSKA (reference sequence). V dropped 6 bases and J dropped 8 bases, with 13 bases sitting between them. This CDR3 spans 11 amino acids. Here the CDR3 DNA reads TGCAGTGCATTGGGGCAGGAAGAAGCTTTCTTT. Protein sequence: CSALGQEEAFF.

V and J are TRBV24-1 and TRBJ1-2; unclear D gene. Germline assignment: CDR1 KGHDR and CDR2 SFDVKD. V was clipped by 3 bases and J by 8 bases, with 12 bases between them. This CDR3 contains 13 residues. The CDR3 loop is CATSDARDYGYTF. The CDR3 bases are TGTGCCACCAGTGATGCCCGGGATTACGGCTACACCTTC.

The gene calls are TRBV10-3 and TRBJ2-1; 7 bases align to TRBD2. Looked up from germline, CDR1 is ENHRY and CDR2 is SYGVKD. The CDR3 covers 14 residues. V trimming: 8 bases; J trimming: 7 bases; junction bases outside the gene matches: 11. The CDR3 protein is CAIARAGLGNEQFF. DNA of the CDR3: TGTGCCATCGCCAGAGCGGGACTGGGGAATGAGCAGTTCTTC.

This chain joins TRBV21-1 and TRBJ2-7; the table's D call, TRBD1, was not checked against the DNA. TRBV21-1 is termed a pseudogene. The CDR3 covers 14 residues. The CDR3 is CASSRTGGLYEQYF. CDR3 nucleotide sequence: TGTGCCAGCAGCAGGACAGGGGGCTTGTACGAGCAGTACTTC.

The V gene is TRBV6-6, the J gene TRBJ2-5; no clear D gene. Trimming cost V 4 bases and J 5 bases, with 5 bases left between them. CDR1 MNHNY and CDR2 SVGAGI come from the germline V gene (reference sequence). The length of the CDR3 is 11 residues. CDR3 nucleotides: TGTGCCAGCAGTTCCGCGGAGACCCAGTACTTC. Translated: CASSSAETQYF.

The J gene is TRBJ2-7, the V gene TRBV29-1; TRBD1 might be the D (7 bases). V lost 6 bases and J 2 bases, leaving 20 bases between the germline ends. Germline V gene lookup returns CDR1 SQVTM and CDR2 ANQGSEA. This CDR3 contains 15 residues. The CDR3 DNA reads TGCAGCGTCCCTGTGCGGGACAGAGAAACCTACGAGCAGTACTTC. Its translation: CSVPVRDRETYEQYF.

The V and J genes are TRBV6-5 and TRBJ1-5; maybe TRBD1 (5 bases). The CDR3 runs to 15 residues. Germline V lookup: CDR1 MNHEY, CDR2 SVGAGI. Trimming removed 6 bases from V and 0 bases from J, with 12 bases in between. CDR3 sequence: CASRDTPISNQPQHF. CDR3 coding DNA: TGTGCCAGCAGGGACACCCCCATTAGCAATCAGCCCCAGCATTTT.

This sequence joins TRBV2 and TRBJ2-2, with a weak D call TRBD1 (5 bases). The CDR3 spans 13 residues. V was trimmed by 4 bases and J by 5 bases, leaving 8 bases between them. Per germline, CDR1 SNHLY and CDR2 FYNNEI. The DNA of the CDR3 is TGTGCCAGCAGTGGCAAGGGGACCGGGGAGCTGTTTTTT. Amino acid sequence: CASSGKGTGELFF.

This clone was detected only once. The V gene is TRBV9, the J gene TRBJ2-1, with 8 positions matching TRBD1. The V gene end was trimmed by 3 bases and the J gene end by 7 bases; junction bases not matched to a gene: 12. CDR3 length: 16 amino acids. CDR1 SGDLS and CDR2 YYNGEE come from the germline V gene. CDR3 nucleotides: TGTGCCAGCAGCGCCAGGGGGCGCGGGATTATAAATGAGCAGTTCTTC. It is translated as CASSARGRGIINEQFF. The full variable domain, in which reference TRBV9 and TRBJ2-1 provide the parts outside the CDR3, is DSGVTQTPKHLITATGQRVTLRCSPRSGDLSVYWYQQSLDQGLQFLIQYYNGEERAKGNILERFSAQQFPDLHSELNLSSLELGDSALYFCASSARGRGIINEQFFGPGTRLTVL.

The gene calls are TRBV24-1 and TRBJ2-1, with TRBD2 matching over 8 bases. Trimming cost V 7 bases and J 1 base; bases outside gene matches: 2. This CDR3 region has 14 residues. Germline loops: CDR1 KGHDR, CDR2 SFDVKD. The CDR3 region has the DNA TGTGCCACCAGCCCGGGGGGGTCCTACAATGAGCAGTTCTTC. It specifies CATSPGGSYNEQFF.

The chain has TRBV5-1 and TRBJ1-1; D is unresolved. The CDR3 has 13 residues. Germline V gene data show CDR1 as SGHRS and CDR2 as YFSETQ. Trimming stripped 3 bases from V and 4 bases from J, with 10 bases between. CDR3 sequence: CASSYGRSTEAFF. In DNA, the CDR3 is TGCGCCAGCAGCTACGGGAGGAGCACTGAAGCTTTCTTT.

The chain uses TRBV6-4 and TRBJ2-2, with a tentative D call TRBD2 (5 bases). The germline V gene has CDR1 MRHNA and CDR2 SNTAGT. V lost 2 bases and J lost 3, with 7 bases in between. The CDR3 is 14 residues long. CDR3 sequence reads: CASSDGLYTGELFF. As DNA, the CDR3 is TGTGCCAGCAGTGACGGACTTTACACCGGGGAGCTGTTTTTT.

J is TRBJ2-7 and V is TRBV5-6; TRBD1 agrees at 8 bases. Germline values: CDR1 SGHDT, CDR2 YYEEEE. The trim removed 2 bases at V and 1 base at J, leaving 8 bases unmatched. The CDR3 consists of 16 residues. In DNA form, the CDR3 reads TGTGCCAGCAGCTTCCGCAGGGGGCGCGGGTCCTACGAGCAGTACTTC. This encodes CASSFRRGRGSYEQYF.

The chain recombines TRBV3-1 (or the pseudogene TRBV3-2) with TRBJ2-3; 11 positions agree with TRBD2. The CDR3 length is 16 residues. The trim removed 1 base at V and 4 bases at J, leaving 4 bases unmatched. The germline CDR1 and CDR2 sequences are LGHDT and YNNKEL (reference sequence). CDR3 in amino acids: CASSQVAGGPPDTQYF. CDR3 DNA: TGTGCCAGCAGCCAAGTAGCGGGAGGGCCCCCAGATACGCAGTATTTT.

This clone is classed as medium-sized (0.01 to 0.1%). The chain couples TRBV4-3 to TRBJ1-3, with D perhaps TRBD1 (6 bases). V was shortened by 0 bases and J by 0 bases, with 24 bases between the two germline ends. Germline V gives CDR1 LGHNA, CDR2 YSLEER. The CDR3 runs 21 residues. The CDR3 sequence is CASSQDLVGRGGLFSGNTIYF. DNA for the CDR3: TGCGCCAGCAGCCAAGATCTAGTAGGCCGGGGGGGCCTTTTCTCTGGAAACACCATATATTTT.